The 2 T cell receptor beta chains presented below share a single source sample, sequenced in a study of CD8+ T cells in alopecia areata. TCR sequencing used cDNA made by reverse transcription of extracted RNA. Method: immunoSEQ multiplex PCR; TCRdb's copy keeps in-frame clones and lacks some. The table includes roughly 180,000 clones, around 51% detected once. Treatment meaning: oral pan-JAK inhibitor, 5-10 mg twice daily. Sequencing used CD8+ T cells sorted from blood, obtained around week 52, from a patient treated with tofacitinib. The receptors originated from a human donor with alopecia areata.

This chain joins TRBV7-8 and TRBJ2-3; 11 bases agree with TRBD2. Germline assignment: CDR1 SGHVS and CDR2 FQNEAQ. This CDR3 has 14 residues. The V segment lost 11 bases and the J segment 5 bases; nucleotides outside the gene matches: 9. CDR3 residues: CACGLAGGLDTQYF. The CDR3, as DNA: TGTGCCTGCGGGCTAGCGGGGGGTTTAGATACGCAGTATTTT.

This clone was seen ten or more times. Other DNA sequences from this sample encode an identical CDR3 as well. The chain links TRBV29-1 to TRBJ2-3; D unresolved. The germline CDR1 and CDR2 sequences are SQVTM and ANQGSEA. This CDR3 region has 10 residues. V was shortened by 6 bases and J by 2 bases, with 3 bases between the two germline ends. The CDR3 sequence: CSVDTDTQYF. CDR3 nucleotide sequence: TGCAGCGTAGACACAGATACGCAGTATTTT.